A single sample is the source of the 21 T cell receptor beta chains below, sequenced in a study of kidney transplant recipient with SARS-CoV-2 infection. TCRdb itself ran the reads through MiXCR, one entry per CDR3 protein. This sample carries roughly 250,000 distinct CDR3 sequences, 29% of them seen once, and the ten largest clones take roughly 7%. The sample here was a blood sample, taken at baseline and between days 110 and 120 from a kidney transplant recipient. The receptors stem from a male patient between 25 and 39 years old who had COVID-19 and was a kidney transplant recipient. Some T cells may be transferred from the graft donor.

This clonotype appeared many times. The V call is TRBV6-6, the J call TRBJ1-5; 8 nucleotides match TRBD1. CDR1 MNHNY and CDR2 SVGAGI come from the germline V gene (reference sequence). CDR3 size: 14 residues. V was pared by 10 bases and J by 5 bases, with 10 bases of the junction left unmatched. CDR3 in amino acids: CATRNDRGDQPQHF. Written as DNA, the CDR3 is TGTGCCACCAGGAACGACAGGGGAGATCAGCCCCAGCATTTT.

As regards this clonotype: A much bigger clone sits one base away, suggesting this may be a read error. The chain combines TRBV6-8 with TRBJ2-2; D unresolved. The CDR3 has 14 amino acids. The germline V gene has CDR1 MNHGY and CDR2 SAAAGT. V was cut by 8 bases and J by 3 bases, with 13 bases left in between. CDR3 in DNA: TGTGCCAGCGGGTTCGAACGGGACACCGGGGAGCTGTTTTTT. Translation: CASGFERDTGELFF.

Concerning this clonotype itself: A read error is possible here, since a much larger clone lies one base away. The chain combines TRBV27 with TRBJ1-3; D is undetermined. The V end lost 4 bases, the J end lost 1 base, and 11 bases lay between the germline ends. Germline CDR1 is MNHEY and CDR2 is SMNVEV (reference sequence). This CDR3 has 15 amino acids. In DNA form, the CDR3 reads TGTGCCAGCAGTTCCCTCGGGCCTTCTGGAAACACCATATATTTT. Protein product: CASSSLGPSGNTIYF.

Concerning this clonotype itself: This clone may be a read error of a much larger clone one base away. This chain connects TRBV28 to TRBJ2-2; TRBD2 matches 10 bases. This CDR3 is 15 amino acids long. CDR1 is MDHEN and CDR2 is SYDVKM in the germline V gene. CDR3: CAGSRTSGNTGELFF. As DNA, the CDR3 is TGTGCCGGCAGCCGGACTAGCGGGAACACCGGGGAGCTGTTTTTT.

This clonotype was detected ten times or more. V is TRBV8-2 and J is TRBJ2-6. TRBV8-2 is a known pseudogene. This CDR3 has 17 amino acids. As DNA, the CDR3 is TGTGGCACTCTCGATAGGATAACACAAAGTCGGGCCAACGTCCTGACTTTC. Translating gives CGTLDRITQSRANVLTF.

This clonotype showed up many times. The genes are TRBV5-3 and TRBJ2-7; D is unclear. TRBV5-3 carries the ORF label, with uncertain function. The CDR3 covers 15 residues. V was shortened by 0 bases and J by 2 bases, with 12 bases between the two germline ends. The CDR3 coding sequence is TGTGCCAGAAGCTTGGAGGTTGGGCAGCCCTACGAGCAGTACTTC. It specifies CARSLEVGQPYEQYF.

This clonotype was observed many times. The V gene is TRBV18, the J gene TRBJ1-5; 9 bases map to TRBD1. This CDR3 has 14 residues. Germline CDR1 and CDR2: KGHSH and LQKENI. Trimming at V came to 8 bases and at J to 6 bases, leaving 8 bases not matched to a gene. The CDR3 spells CASSTRQGGQPQHF. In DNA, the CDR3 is TGTGCCAGCAGTACCCGACAGGGGGGTCAGCCCCAGCATTTT.

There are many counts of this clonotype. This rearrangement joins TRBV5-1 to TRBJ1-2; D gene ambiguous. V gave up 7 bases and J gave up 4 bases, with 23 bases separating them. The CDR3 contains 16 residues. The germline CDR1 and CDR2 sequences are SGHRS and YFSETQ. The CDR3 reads CASLVGSVRKTYGYTF. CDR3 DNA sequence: TGCGCCAGCCTGGTAGGATCGGTTCGAAAGACCTATGGCTACACCTTC.

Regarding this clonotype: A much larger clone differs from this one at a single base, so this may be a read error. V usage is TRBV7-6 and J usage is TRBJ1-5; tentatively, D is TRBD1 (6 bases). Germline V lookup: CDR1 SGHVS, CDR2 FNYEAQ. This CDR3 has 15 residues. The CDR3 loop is CASSPRGIGNQPQRF. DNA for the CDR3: TGTGCCAGCAGTCCTAGGGGGATTGGGAATCAGCCCCAGCGTTTT. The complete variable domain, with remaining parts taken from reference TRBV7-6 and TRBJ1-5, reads GAGVSQSPRYKVTKRGQDVALRCDPISGHVSLYWYRQALGQGPEFLTYFNYEAQQDKSGLPNDRFSAERPEGSISTLTIQRTEQRDSAMYRCASSPRGIGNQPQRFGDGTRLSIL.

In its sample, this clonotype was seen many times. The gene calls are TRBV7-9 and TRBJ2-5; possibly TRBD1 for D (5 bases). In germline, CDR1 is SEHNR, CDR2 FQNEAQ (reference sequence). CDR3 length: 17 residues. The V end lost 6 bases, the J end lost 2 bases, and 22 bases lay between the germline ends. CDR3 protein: CASSLPPGRVGQETQYF. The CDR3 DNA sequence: TGTGCCAGCAGTTTACCTCCGGGCAGGGTCGGGCAAGAGACCCAGTACTTC.

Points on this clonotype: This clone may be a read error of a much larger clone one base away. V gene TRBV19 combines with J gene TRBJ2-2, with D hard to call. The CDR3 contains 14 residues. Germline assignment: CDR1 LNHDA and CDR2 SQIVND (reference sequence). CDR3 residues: CASSFRQNTEELFF. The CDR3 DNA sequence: TGTGCCAGTAGTTTTCGTCAGAACACCGAGGAGCTGTTTTTT. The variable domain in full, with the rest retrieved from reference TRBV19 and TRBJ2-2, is DGGITQSPKYLFRKEGQNVTLSCEQNLNHDAMYWYRQDPGQGLRLIYYSQIVNDFQKGDIAEGYSVSREKKESFPLTVTSAQKNPTAFYLCASSFRQNTEELFFGEGSRLTVL.

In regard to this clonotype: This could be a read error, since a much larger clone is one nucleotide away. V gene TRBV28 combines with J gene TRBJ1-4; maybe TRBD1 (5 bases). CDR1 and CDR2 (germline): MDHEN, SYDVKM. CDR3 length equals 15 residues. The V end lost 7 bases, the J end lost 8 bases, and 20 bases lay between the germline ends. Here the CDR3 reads CASNLMAGGGEKLFF. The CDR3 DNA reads TGTGCCAGCAATTTGATGGCTGGGGGAGGAGAAAAACTGTTTTTT.

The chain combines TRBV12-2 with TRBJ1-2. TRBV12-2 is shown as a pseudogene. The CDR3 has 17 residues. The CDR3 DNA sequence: TGTGCAAGTCGCCCTACCATGACTCCACGAAAGACCTATGGCCACACCTTC. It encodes CASRPTMTPRKTYGHTF.

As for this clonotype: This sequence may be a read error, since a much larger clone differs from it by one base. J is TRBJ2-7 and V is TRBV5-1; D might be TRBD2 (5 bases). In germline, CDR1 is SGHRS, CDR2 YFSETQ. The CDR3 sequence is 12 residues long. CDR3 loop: CASSLGGNERYF. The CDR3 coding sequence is TGCGCCAGCAGCTTGGGAGGGAACGAGCGGTACTTC.

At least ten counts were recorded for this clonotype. CDR3 amino acids: CASSCSCSFRKTYGYTF. The DNA for the CDR3 is TGTGCCAGCAGTTGCTCCTGCAGCTTCCGAAAGACCTATGGCTACACCTTC. This chain joins TRBV12-3 or TRBV12-4 and TRBJ1-2; D is ambiguous. The V end was cut by 4 bases, the J end by 4 bases, with 22 bases between. The CDR3 is made up of 17 amino acids.

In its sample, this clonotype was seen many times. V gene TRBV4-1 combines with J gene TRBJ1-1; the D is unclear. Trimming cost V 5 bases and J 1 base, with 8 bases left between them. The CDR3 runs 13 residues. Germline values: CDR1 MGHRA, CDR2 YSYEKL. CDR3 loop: CASSEGPNTEAFF. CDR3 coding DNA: TGCGCCAGCAGCGAAGGCCCGAACACTGAAGCTTTCTTT.

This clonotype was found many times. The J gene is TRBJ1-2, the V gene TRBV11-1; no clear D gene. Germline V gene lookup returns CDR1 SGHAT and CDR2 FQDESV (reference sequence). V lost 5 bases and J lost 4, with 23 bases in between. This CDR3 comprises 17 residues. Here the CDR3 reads CASSARIKAGKTYGYTF. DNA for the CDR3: TGTGCCAGCAGCGCCCGGATTAAGGCTGGAAAGACCTATGGCTACACCTTC.

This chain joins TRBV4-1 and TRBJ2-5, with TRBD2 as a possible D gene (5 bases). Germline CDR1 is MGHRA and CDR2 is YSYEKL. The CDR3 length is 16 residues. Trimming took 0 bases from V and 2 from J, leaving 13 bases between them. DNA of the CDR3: TGCGCCAGCAGCCAAGAATCCCGGAGGAGACAAGAGACCCAGTACTTC. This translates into CASSQESRRRQETQYF.

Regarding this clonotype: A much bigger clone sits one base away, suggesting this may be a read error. CDR3 bases: TGTGCCGGCAGCTCAATAACTCCCATTTCTTTCTCTGAGACCCAGTACTTC. Translation gives CAGSSITPISFSETQYF. This chain connects TRBV3-1 to TRBJ2-5; D ambiguous. The germline V gene encodes CDR1 LGHDT and CDR2 YNNKEL (reference sequence). The CDR3 is made up of 17 amino acids.

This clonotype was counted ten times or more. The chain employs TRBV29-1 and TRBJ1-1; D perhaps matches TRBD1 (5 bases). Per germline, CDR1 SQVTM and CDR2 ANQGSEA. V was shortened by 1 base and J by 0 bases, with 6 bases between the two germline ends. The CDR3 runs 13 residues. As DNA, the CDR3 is TGCAGCGTTGAAGGACAGCTGAACACTGAAGCTTTCTTT. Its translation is CSVEGQLNTEAFF.

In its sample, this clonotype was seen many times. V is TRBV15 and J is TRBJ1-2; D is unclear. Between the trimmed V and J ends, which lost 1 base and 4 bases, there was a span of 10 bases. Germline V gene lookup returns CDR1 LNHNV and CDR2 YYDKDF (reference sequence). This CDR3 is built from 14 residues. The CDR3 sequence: CATSRGKTVYGYTF. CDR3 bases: TGTGCCACCAGCAGAGGAAAAACCGTCTATGGCTACACCTTC.